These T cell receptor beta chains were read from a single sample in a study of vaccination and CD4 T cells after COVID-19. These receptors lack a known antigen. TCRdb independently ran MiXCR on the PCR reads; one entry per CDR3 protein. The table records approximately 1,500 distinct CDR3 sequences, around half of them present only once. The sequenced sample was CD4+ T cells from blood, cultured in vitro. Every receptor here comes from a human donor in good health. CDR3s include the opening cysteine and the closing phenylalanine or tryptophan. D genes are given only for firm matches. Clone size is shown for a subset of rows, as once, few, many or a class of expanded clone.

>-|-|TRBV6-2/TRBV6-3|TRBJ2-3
CASSYGASLTDTQYF
TGTGCCAGCAGTTATGGGGCATCTCTCACAGATACGCAGTATTTT
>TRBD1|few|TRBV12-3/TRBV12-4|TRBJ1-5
CASTQGEFQGQPQHF
TGTGCCAGCACCCAGGGGGAGTTTCAAGGTCAGCCCCAGCATTTT
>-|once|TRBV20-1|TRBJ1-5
CSASQASLDQPQHF
TGCAGTGCTAGCCAGGCCAGCTTGGATCAGCCCCAGCATTTT
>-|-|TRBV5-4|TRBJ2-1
CASSLEVYNEQFF
TGTGCCAGCAGCTTGGAAGTATACAATGAGCAGTTCTTC
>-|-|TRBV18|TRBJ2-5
CASSPPRSETQYF
TGTGCCAGCTCACCACCCAGGTCTGAGACCCAGTACTTC
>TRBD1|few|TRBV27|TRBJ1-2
CASSFSGGYGYTF
TGTGCCAGCAGTTTTTCAGGGGGCTATGGCTACACCTTC
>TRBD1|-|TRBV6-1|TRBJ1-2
CASREITGTGGWGYTF
TGTGCCAGCAGAGAGATTACCGGGACAGGGGGCTGGGGCTACACCTTC
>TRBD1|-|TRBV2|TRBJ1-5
CASSAGGASNQPQHF
TGTGCCAGCAGTGCAGGGGGGGCCTCCAATCAGCCCCAGCATTTT
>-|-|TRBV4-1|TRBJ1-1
CASSRGANTGAFF
TGCGCCAGCAGCCGGGGGGCAAACACTGGAGCTTTCTTT
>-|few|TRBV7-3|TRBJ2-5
CASSLTLLGTQYF
TGTGCCAGCAGCTTAACCCTTTTAGGGACCCAGTACTTC
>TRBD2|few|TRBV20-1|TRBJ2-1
CSALSRLAGYNEQFF
TGCAGTGCTCTGAGTAGACTAGCGGGTTACAATGAGCAGTTCTTC
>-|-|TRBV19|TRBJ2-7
CASSISDEQYF
TGTGCCAGTAGTATATCCGACGAGCAGTACTTC
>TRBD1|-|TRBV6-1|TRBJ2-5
CASSASGQGGETQYF
TGTGCCAGCAGTGCCTCTGGACAGGGAGGAGAGACCCAGTACTTC
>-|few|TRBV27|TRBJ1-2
CASSPPDRSYGYTF
TGTGCCAGCAGTCCTCCGGACAGATCCTATGGCTACACCTTC
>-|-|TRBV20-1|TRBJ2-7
CSAHAPPYEQYF
TGCAGTGCCCACGCACCCCCCTACGAGCAGTACTTC